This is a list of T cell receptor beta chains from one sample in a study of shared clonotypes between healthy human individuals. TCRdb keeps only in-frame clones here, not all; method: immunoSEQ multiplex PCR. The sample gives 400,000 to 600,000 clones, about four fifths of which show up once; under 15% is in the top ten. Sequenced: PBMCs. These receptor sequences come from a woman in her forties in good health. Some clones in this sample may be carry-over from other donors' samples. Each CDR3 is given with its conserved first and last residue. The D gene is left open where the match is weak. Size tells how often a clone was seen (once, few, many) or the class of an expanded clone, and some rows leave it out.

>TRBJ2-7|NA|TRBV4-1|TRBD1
TGCGCCAGCAGCCATCTCGGGACAGGCCACTACGAGCAGTACTTC
CASSHLGTGHYEQYF
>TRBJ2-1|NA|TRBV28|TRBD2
TGTGCCAGCAGTGCCAGGGCCGGGACTAGCGGGAGCAATTACAATGAGCAGTTCTTC
CASSARAGTSGSNYNEQFF
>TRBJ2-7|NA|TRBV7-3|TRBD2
TGTGCCAGCAGCCCAACGGGAGGGCCGGGGGAGCAGTACTTC
CASSPTGGPGEQYF
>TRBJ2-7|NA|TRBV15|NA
TGTGCCACCAGCAGAGAGTTGTCGCGTTCCTACGAGCAGTACTTC
CATSRELSRSYEQYF
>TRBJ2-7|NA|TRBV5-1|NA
TGCGCCAGCAGCTTGGCTGCCGAAGTCGAGCAGTACTTC
CASSLAAEVEQYF
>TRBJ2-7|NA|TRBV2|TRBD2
TGTGCCAGCAGTGAGGGACTAGCGGGAGTCTACGAGCAGTACTTC
CASSEGLAGVYEQYF
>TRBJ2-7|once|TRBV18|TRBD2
TGTGCCAGCTCACCAACCGCCGGACTAGCGGGAGGAGGCTACGAGCAGTACTTC
CASSPTAGLAGGGYEQYF
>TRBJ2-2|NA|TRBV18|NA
TGTGCCAGCTCACTTAGCGGAGCGAACACCGGGGAGCTGTTTTTT
CASSLSGANTGELFF
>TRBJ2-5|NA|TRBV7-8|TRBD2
TGTGCCAGCAGCTTACTCTTTGCCTCGGGACTAAGTAGGGAGACCCAGTACTTC
CASSLLFASGLSRETQYF
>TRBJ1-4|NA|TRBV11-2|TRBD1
TGTGCCAGCAGCTTCCGTGGGGGGACAGGGCAGGATGAAAAACTGTTTTTT
CASSFRGGTGQDEKLFF
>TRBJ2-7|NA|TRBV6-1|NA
TGTGCCAGCAGTGAAGCGGTGTACAAGATATACGAGCAGTACTTC
CASSEAVYKIYEQYF
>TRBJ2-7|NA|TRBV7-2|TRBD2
TGTGCCAGCAGCCTATCGGGAACAAGACTAGCGGGAGGGTCTCGGCAGTACTTC
CASSLSGTRLAGGSRQYF
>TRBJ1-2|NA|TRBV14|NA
TGTGCCAGCAGCCAAGATGTAAACCAAATTTATGGCTACACCTTC
CASSQDVNQIYGYTF
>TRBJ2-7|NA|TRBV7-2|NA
TGTGCCAGCAGCCCCTCGCTCAGCTCCTACGAGCAGTACTTC
CASSPSLSSYEQYF
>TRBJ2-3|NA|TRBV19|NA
TGTGCCAGTAGCCGCCCCCGGGAGAGCACAGATACGCAGTATTTT
CASSRPRESTDTQYF
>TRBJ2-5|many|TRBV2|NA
TGTGCCAGCAGTGAGACCAATATAGACCAAGAGACCCAGTACTTC
CASSETNIDQETQYF
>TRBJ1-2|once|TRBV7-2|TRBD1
TGTGCCAGCAGCTTACCAGGGGGCTTCTCAAGTGGCTACACCTTC
CASSLPGGFSSGYTF
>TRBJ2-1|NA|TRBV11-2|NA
TGTGCCAGCAGCTTATTGGGGCGGAGGGGAGGCAATGAGCAGTTCTTC
CASSLLGRRGGNEQFF
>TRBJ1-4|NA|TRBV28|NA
TGTGCCAGCAGTTTGGCTGGGGATAATGAAAAACTGTTTTTT
CASSLAGDNEKLFF
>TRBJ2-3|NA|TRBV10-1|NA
TGCGCCAGCAGTGAGGGCACAGATACGCAGTATTTT
CASSEGTDTQYF
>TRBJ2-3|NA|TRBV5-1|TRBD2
TGCGCCAGCAGCAGAGCTAGCGGTGACACAGATACGCAGTATTTT
CASSRASGDTDTQYF
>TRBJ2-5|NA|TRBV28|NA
TGTGCCAGCAGTTTAAGGTCCTTTGGGGAAGAGACCCAGTACTTC
CASSLRSFGEETQYF
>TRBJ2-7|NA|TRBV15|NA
TGTGCCACCAGCAGGGAAGACGGCTACGAGCAGTACTTC
CATSREDGYEQYF
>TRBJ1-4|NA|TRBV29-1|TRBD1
TGCAGCGTTGAAGAAGAGGACAGGGAAGGACTGTTTTTT
CSVEEEDREGLFF
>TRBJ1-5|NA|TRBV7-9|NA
TGTGCCAGCAGCTTAGGGCCCGGCAGGGGAAATCAGCCCCAGCATTTT
CASSLGPGRGNQPQHF
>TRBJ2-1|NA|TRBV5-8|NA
TGTGCCAGCAGCTCGTACGAGGGGCTCTACAATGAGCAGTTCTTC
CASSSYEGLYNEQFF